Each of the 19 T cell receptor beta chains below was sequenced from the same sample in a study of OX40 agonist ivuxolimab in advanced cancers. Profiling relied on immunoSEQ multiplex PCR, and the TCRdb table lists in-frame clones only, not all of them. Among about 70,000 clones listed, about 94% were seen once. Specimen: CD4+ or CD8+ T cells sorted from blood, collected in a trial of the OX40 agonist ivuxolimab. The receptors originated from an adult with an advanced solid tumor such as melanoma, head and neck, liver or kidney cancer.

The genes are TRBV6-6 and TRBJ1-1; no reliable D call. CDR1 and CDR2 from the germline V gene are MNHNY and SVGAGI (reference sequence). This CDR3 is 12 amino acids long. The ends were cut back, 0 bases at V and 7 bases at J, with 6 bases in the middle. This CDR3 reads CASSYSWSEAFF. DNA for the CDR3: TGTGCCAGCAGTTACTCGTGGAGTGAAGCTTTCTTT.

This clone was counted a few times. The chain uses TRBV7-3 and TRBJ2-3; the D is unclear. This CDR3 has 17 amino acids. Per the germline V gene, CDR1 is SGHTA and CDR2 is FQGTGA. V lost 2 bases, J lost 2 bases, and 17 bases lay in between. CDR3 region: CASSLDPTGPDTDTQYF. CDR3 coding DNA: TGTGCCAGCAGCTTAGACCCTACCGGGCCGGACACAGATACGCAGTATTTT. Full variable domain (rest looked up from reference TRBV7-3 and TRBJ2-3): GAGVSQTPSNKVTEKGKYVELRCDPISGHTALYWYRQSLGQGPEFLIYFQGTGAADDSGLPNDRFFAVRPEGSVSTLKIQRTERGDSAVYLCASSLDPTGPDTDTQYFGPGTRLTVL.

J is TRBJ2-1 and V is TRBV13; 9 bases are a match to TRBD1. Germline CDR1 PRHDT, CDR2 FYEKMQ (reference sequence). The CDR3 has 15 amino acids. With V trimmed by 5 bases and J by 5 bases, 7 bases remained unmatched. In nucleotides, the CDR3 is TGTGCCAGCAGCCCTACCGGGACAGGGAACAATGAGCAGTTCTTC. Protein: CASSPTGTGNNEQFF.

V is TRBV7-9 and J is TRBJ1-5; D perhaps matches TRBD1 (6 bases). The CDR3 has 15 amino acids. Looked up from germline, CDR1 is SEHNR and CDR2 is FQNEAQ (reference sequence). The V and J ends lost 5 bases and 5 bases respectively, with 16 bases between them. Here the CDR3 reads CASSPGGGLDQPQHF. The DNA of the CDR3 is TGTGCCAGCAGCCCTGGGGGGGGCTTAGATCAGCCCCAGCATTTT.

The chain links TRBV7-8 to TRBJ2-1; 7 bases are shared with TRBD1. With 5 bases clipped from V and 4 bases from J, the junction kept 5 bases outside the gene matches. Germline V gives CDR1 SGHVS, CDR2 FQNEAQ. The CDR3 is 14 amino acids. CDR3 in DNA: TGTGCCAGCAGCCCGATGGACAGGTACAATGAGCAGTTCTTC. Its protein product is CASSPMDRYNEQFF.

This chain joins TRBV15 and TRBJ2-1; 8 nucleotides agree with TRBD2. Germline CDR1 is LNHNV and CDR2 is YYDKDF (reference sequence). V shed 1 base and J 8 bases; nucleotides not matched to a gene: 4. The CDR3 covers 14 residues. Here the CDR3 DNA reads TGTGCCACCAGCAGAGTCGGGGGGGCCGATGAGCAGTTCTTC. This encodes CATSRVGGADEQFF.

The chain employs TRBV14 and TRBJ2-3, with D hard to call. The V gene's germline CDR1 is SGHDN and CDR2 FVKESK. Trimming removed 1 base at V and 6 bases at J, with 8 bases between. This CDR3 spans 13 amino acids. This CDR3 reads CASSQGHFDTQYF. The CDR3, as DNA: TGTGCCAGCAGCCAAGGGCACTTCGATACGCAGTATTTT.

This chain connects TRBV19 to TRBJ1-5, with D maybe TRBD1 (5 bases). The germline V gene encodes CDR1 LNHDA and CDR2 SQIVND (reference sequence). The V end lost 7 bases, the J end lost 5 bases, and 15 bases lay between the germline ends. There are 14 residues in the CDR3. The CDR3 DNA follows: TGTGCCAGTATCGGGGGGGGAGGGTATCAGCCCCAGCATTTT. It codes for CASIGGGGYQPQHF.

This chain connects TRBV19 to TRBJ1-4, with no clear D. Germline CDR1 reads LNHDA; CDR2 reads SQIVND (reference sequence). Trimming took off 2 bases at V and 0 bases at J, with 1 base between the two ends. The CDR3 spans 13 residues. CDR3 amino acids: CASSISTNEKLFF. The CDR3, as DNA: TGTGCCAGTAGTATATCAACTAATGAAAAACTGTTTTTT.

This chain joins TRBV11-2 and TRBJ2-7; D not certain. V was clipped by 2 bases and J by 3 bases, with 2 bases between them. Germline CDR1 reads SGHAT; CDR2 reads FQNNGV. The CDR3 consists of 11 residues. The CDR3 loop reads CASSLYYEQYF. In DNA, the CDR3 is TGTGCCAGCAGCTTATACTACGAGCAGTACTTC.

The chain joins TRBV15 to TRBJ2-1, with TRBD2 matching 16 bases. This CDR3 is built from 18 residues. V lost 1 base to trimming and J lost 6 bases; unmatched junction nucleotides: 6. Looked up from germline, CDR1 is LNHNV and CDR2 is YYDKDF (reference sequence). CDR3 sequence: CATSRVGLAGGPPNEQFF. The DNA of the CDR3 is TGTGCCACCAGCAGAGTGGGACTAGCGGGGGGGCCCCCCAATGAGCAGTTCTTC.

The chain links TRBV9 to TRBJ2-7, with D perhaps being TRBD1 or TRBD2 (5 bases each). Germline V lookup: CDR1 SGDLS, CDR2 YYNGEE. This CDR3 spans 15 amino acids. Trimming took 0 bases from V and 2 from J, leaving 12 bases between them. DNA for the CDR3: TGTGCCAGCAGCGTAGCAGGGACCAACACCTACGAGCAGTACTTC. This codes for CASSVAGTNTYEQYF.

V and J are TRBV11-2 and TRBJ2-5, with D unresolved. Trimming took off 2 bases at V and 3 bases at J, with 7 bases between the two ends. Germline loops: CDR1 SGHAT, CDR2 FQNNGV. CDR3 length: 13 amino acids. The CDR3 region has the DNA TGTGCCAGCAGCTTAATCCCCGAAGAGACCCAGTACTTC. Amino acid sequence: CASSLIPEETQYF.

This clone was counted a few times. The genes are TRBV5-1 and TRBJ2-3; TRBD2 agrees at 15 bases. The CDR3 has 16 residues. J was trimmed by 3 bases and V by 3 bases; bases with no gene match: 2. CDR1 is SGHRS, CDR2 YFSETQ, per germline. For the CDR3, the DNA is TGCGCCAGCAGCTGGACTAGCGGGGGGGATACAGATACGCAGTATTTT. Translated, it gives CASSWTSGGDTDTQYF.

V gene TRBV9 combines with J gene TRBJ2-3, with 8 bases aligning to TRBD2. Losses at the gene ends were 2 bases for V and 3 bases for J; bases not matched to a gene: 17. The CDR3 sequence is 19 residues long. Germline CDR1 reads SGDLS; CDR2 reads YYNGEE. In DNA form, the CDR3 reads TGTGCCAGCAGCGTCCCCAGGAGCGGGGGAAAGGATCGAACAGATACGCAGTATTTT. Translation gives CASSVPRSGGKDRTDTQYF.

The chain couples TRBV7-8 to TRBJ2-5; 8 bases are a match to TRBD1. The end of the DNA fits TRBJ2-7 better, so the J call may be wrong. The V gene's germline CDR1 is SGHVS and CDR2 FQNEAQ. The CDR3 loop spans 13 amino acids. CDR3: CASSLDRAYEQYF. The DNA of the CDR3 is TGTGCCAGCAGCTTGGACAGGGCCTACGAGCAGTACTTC.

The J gene is TRBJ1-2, the V gene TRBV30; TRBD1 matches 11 bases. Trimming removed 2 bases from V and 4 bases from J; junction bases left unmatched: 6. CDR1 and CDR2 (germline): GTSNPN, SVGIG (reference sequence). This CDR3 contains 15 residues. DNA for the CDR3: TGTGCCTGGAGTCTAGGACAGGGGGCTGGCTATGGCTACACCTTC. Translated, it gives CAWSLGQGAGYGYTF.

CDR3 protein: CSVPEATEAFF. The CDR3 nucleotides read TGCAGCGTTCCAGAAGCCACTGAAGCTTTCTTT. The genes are TRBV29-1 and TRBJ1-1; D remains ambiguous. Trimming pared 5 bases from V and 4 bases from J, leaving 8 bases between. The CDR3 loop spans 11 amino acids. The germline V gene encodes CDR1 SQVTM and CDR2 ANQGSEA.

This clone was detected only once. The chain employs TRBV9 and TRBJ1-2, with TRBD1 identical over 8 bases. The CDR3 loop spans 14 amino acids. Germline assignment: CDR1 SGDLS and CDR2 YYNGEE. Trimming took 2 bases from V and 4 from J; bases not matched to a gene: 4. The CDR3 is CASSVSGGAYGYTF. For the CDR3, the DNA is TGTGCCAGCAGCGTTTCAGGGGGCGCCTATGGCTACACCTTC.